This section outlines one T cell receptor (beta chain) sequence together with its context. Its cognate antigen has yet to be identified. A read error may account for a junction end that differs from germline. CDR3 length: 12 amino acids, cysteine to phenylalanine. Kept here is only the CDR3 DNA, which spans 36 bases and is read in frame from base 1. Via the germline V gene (reference sequence), CDR1 is DFQATT and CDR2 SNEGSKA. Using a constant-region primer and ProtoScript II reverse transcriptase, TCRbeta-specific cDNA was reverse-transcribed from roughly 500 ng total RNA. The TCRbeta libraries were prepared through three rounds of nested multiplex PCR following a slightly modified ARM-PCR procedure. The first two PCR rounds used multiplex TRBV1-TRBV30 forward primers with a Cbeta reverse primer, each for 10 to 11 cycles. Sample barcodes and Illumina adapters were added in a final 25-cycle PCR using Deep VentR polymerase. Before sequencing, amplicons of 200-500 bp were purified from gel using a QIAquick gel extraction kit. The TCRbeta amplicons were sequenced with 250-bp paired-end reads on an Illumina HiSeq 2500. The study's processing was this. Reads were quality-trimmed with Trimmomatic v0.33, and paired reads were merged with FLASH v1.2.11 to recover full CDR3 sequences. V, D and J germline segments were assigned to the rearranged TCRbeta sequences using MiGEC v1.2.1b. Clonotype statistics and Shannon-Wiener diversity indices were calculated with VDJtools v1.0.0. Except for diversity analysis, only each sample's 250 most abundant clonotypes were used in subsequent analyses to reduce sampling bias. Starting from the raw public reads, TCRdb applied fastp trimming at Q25, assembled clones with MiXCR and retained in-frame beta chains. Every entry covers one CDR3 protein and lists the most common genes and DNA from its rows. It is TCRdb's table, rather than the study itself, that gives the V and J calls and clone size. The sample has some 51,000 distinct CDR3 sequences on record, about 80% of them singletons. The ten largest make up around 28% of the sample.

Without any cell sorting, total RNA and DNA were co-extracted from about 20-30 mg of bulk tissue using the AllPrep DNA/RNA mini kit. Between late 2015 and early 2016, 5 or 6 patients in China with histopathologically diagnosed primary liver carcinoma had their tumors surgically resected. At the time of sampling, the patients were treatment-naive and had chronic HBV infection. Five spatially separated regions were sampled per tumor: superior, inferior, left-lateral and right-lateral poles, plus the tumor centre. More than 85% viable tumor cells were found by histology in every tumor sample. Pieces of fresh tumor and adjacent tissue were cut in half, with one half kept in RNAlater at -80 degrees C and the other half sent for histology. The data were taken from a study of tumor-infiltrating lymphocytes in primary liver carcinoma (TCRdb year 2017). At the level of the whole study: Of the five patients (three men and two women, aged 30 to 69 years), four had hepatocellular carcinoma and one had combined HCC and intrahepatic cholangiocarcinoma. The tumors of the five patients were staged as T1-T3 N0M0, with maximum diameters ranging from roughly 4.2 to 11 cm. Each sample produced about 3.65 to 7.13 million productive TCRbeta reads, and read depth showed no significant difference between tissue types. For each liver tumor, the study sampled five regions along with adjacent normal tissue and blood, and applied TCRbeta repertoire sequencing, expression microarrays and whole-exome sequencing. TCRbeta repertoire sequencing covered some 35 specimens from 5 patients: approximately 25 tumor regions, 5 adjacent noncancerous liver tissues and 5 peripheral blood samples. To link TCRbeta repertoire diversity to the local molecular phenotype, the roughly 24 tumor region samples were profiled with Agilent mRNA microarrays. High reproducibility was observed for the technical replicate repertoires, with mean shared-clone rates near 0.89 and correlation coefficients above 0.95. The study at large found these results: Only roughly 7-24% of top clones appeared in all five regions of a tumor, which suggests that tumor-infiltrating T cells are spatially heterogeneous. Because sequencing covered only the TCR beta chain and unpaired alpha chains were not captured, true repertoire diversity is likely underestimated. The study included only four or five patients, and the authors note findings should be validated in a larger study. Consistent with antigen-driven expansion, pairs of tumor regions showed higher repertoire overlap (mean roughly 35%) than either tumor-adjacent pairs (approximately 17%) or tumor-blood pairs (approximately 15%). Since the samples were bulk and unsorted, there was no way to compare CD4+ and CD8+ T cell repertoires. Compared with blood, tumors had a significantly larger share of the repertoire taken up by the top 250 clones (p = 0.039).

This chain joins TRBV20-1 to TRBJ2-1, and possibly TRBD2, on 6 matching bases. The sample consisted of liver tumor tissue from sampling region 3. This sample's cell subset or site label indicates: tumor region T3, left-lateral pole. The receptor was derived from a man in his forties with primary liver carcinoma and hepatitis B virus infection. The nucleotides are TGCAGTGCTAGGGAGGGCAACGATGAGCAGTTCTTT. Its protein product is CSAREGNDEQFF.